The 3 T cell receptor beta chains below all came from one sample that was sequenced in a study of OX40 agonist ivuxolimab in advanced cancers. Assay used: immunoSEQ multiplex PCR; TCRdb lists only in-frame clones, some missing. The profile shows approximately 12,000 clones, about 82% of them singletons. The sample here was CD4+ or CD8+ T cells sorted from blood, taken in a trial of the OX40 agonist ivuxolimab. All receptors derive from an adult with an advanced solid tumor such as melanoma, head and neck, liver or kidney cancer.

The chain carries TRBV10-3 and TRBJ2-1; TRBD2 agrees at 11 bases. Losses at the gene ends were 4 bases for V and 7 bases for J; bases not matched to a gene: 15. The CDR3 spans 18 residues. Per germline, CDR1 ENHRY and CDR2 SYGVKD. As DNA, the CDR3 is TGTGCCATCAGTGGCCCCCAACTCACTAGCGGGAGATTGAATGAGCAGTTCTTC. It codes for CAISGPQLTSGRLNEQFF.

J is TRBJ2-4 and V is TRBV7-9, with D possibly being TRBD1 or TRBD2 (6 bases each). V gave up 5 bases and J gave up 5 bases, with 16 bases separating them. CDR3 length: 15 amino acids. The V gene's germline CDR1 is SEHNR and CDR2 FQNEAQ (reference sequence). The DNA for the CDR3 is TGTGCCAGCAGCCATAATGGGGGGCGGCAAAACATTCAGTACTTC. Translated, it gives CASSHNGGRQNIQYF. Full variable domain (rest looked up from reference TRBV7-9 and TRBJ2-4): DTGVSQNPRHKITKRGQNVTFRCDPISEHNRLYWYRQTLGQGPEFLTYFQNEAQLEKSRLLSDRFSAERPKGSFSTLEIQRTEQGDSAMYLCASSHNGGRQNIQYFGAGTRLSVL.

The chain has TRBV7-3 and TRBJ2-3; a weak D match, TRBD2 (6 bases). V dropped 3 bases and J dropped 2 bases, with 12 bases sitting between them. There are 15 residues in the CDR3. Germline V gene data show CDR1 as SGHTA and CDR2 as FQGTGA. CDR3 coding DNA: TGTGCCAGCAGCTTTGCCGGCGGGGACACAGATACGCAGTATTTT. This translates into CASSFAGGDTDTQYF.